What follows is one T cell receptor (beta chain) and its context. The data were taken from a study of blood T cell repertoires in COVID-19. In the study overall: The study drew acute and convalescent COVID-19 samples from the United States, Italy and Spain. Sample material is recorded as cDNA or gDNA derived from T cells, B-cell-depleted T cells, or PBMCs.

Original handling: It was from reference gene primer amplification that nucleated cell counts were estimated. Here immunoSEQ multiplex PCR was the method, and the copy in TCRdb shows in-frame clones only, minus some. Clone size and the V and J calls come from that table; the DNA yielded D and trimming. The sample carries around 700,000 clones, more than 80% recorded once. The CDR3 is made up of 14 amino acids. V was pared by 4 bases and J by 3 bases, with 10 bases between. The germline V gene has CDR1 MNHEY and CDR2 SVGEGT. This chain links TRBV6-2 or TRBV6-3 with TRBJ1-5, with D perhaps matching TRBD1 (5 bases). The TCR comes from a woman aged 18-35 years with acute or convalescent COVID-19. The sequenced sample consisted of peripheral blood. CDR3 amino acids: CASSLDTFNQPQHF. CDR3 coding DNA: TGTGCCAGCAGTTTGGACACTTTCAATCAGCCCCAGCATTTT.